This T cell receptor beta chain was recovered during a study of T cell responses to AZD1222 COVID-19 vaccine (dated by TCRdb to the early 2020s). The study in broad terms: A total of 230 to 250 trial participants underwent TCR sequencing, of whom about 210 had received two doses of AZD1222 and some 26 had received two doses of the MenACWY control vaccine. Trial participants were enrolled into age subgroups of 18-55, 56-69 and 70-plus years, which contained about 160, 30 and 59 TCR-sequenced participants, respectively.

Including cysteine and phenylalanine, the CDR3 has 14 amino acids. Only CDR3 DNA is held: 42 bases, read in frame from base 1. From a lookup of the germline V gene, CDR1 and CDR2 are MDHEN and SYDVKM. V and J are trimmed by 6 bases and 8 bases, and the gene matches miss 7 bases of the junction. General findings and caveats noted by the study authors: Participants were mostly white British, with more females than males. The authors suggested clonal diversity may have been underestimated. The whole spike protein was spanned by vaccine-associated CD4 TCRs, and dominant responses were seen in regions 160-218 and 743-854. Epitopes outside the regions mutated in the B.1.351 and B.1.1.7 variants were reportedly recognized by nearly half of the unique spike-specific TCRs. No day 14 peak-response samples were available, so repertoires were characterized only after the peak T cell response. The 56-69-year group was small, and its depth increase did not reach significance, likely because of low power. After two AZD1222 doses, spike-specific TCR breadth and depth were significantly higher than at day 0 and than in MenACWY recipients. Only six AZD1222 recipients were SARS-CoV-2 seropositive at baseline, limiting conclusions about previously exposed vaccinees.

The time point label, read with the paper, signifies: about 28 days (+/-7) after the second vaccine dose. The treatment or condition label here, explained by the study, means: meningococcal conjugate vaccine given as trial control. Vaccinee samples came from UK trials COV001 and COV002, including a single-blind randomized controlled phase 2/3 trial of AZD1222 (ChAdOx1 nCoV-19) in healthy adults. For TCRbeta chain sequencing, PBMC samples were collected from trial participants at day 0 and at day 28 after the second dose. The CDR3 regions of human TCRbeta chains were analyzed by immunosequencing. For the original study's pipeline: Repertoire TCRs were matched against a reference library of SARS-CoV-2-specific TCRs generated with the MIRA antigen-specificity platform. Breadth was defined as the fraction of unique TCRs that were SARS-CoV-2-associated, and depth was defined as the fraction of total T cells that were SARS-CoV-2-associated. Using the MIRA data, each spike-specific TCR was mapped to the spike region that the TCR reacts to and placed in a CD4 or CD8 class. Log10-transformed breadth and depth values were compared by one-way ANOVA with Sidak's multiple comparisons tests. The table comes from immuneACCESS by way of TCRdb, which keeps in-frame sequences with V and J called. Part of the clones is missing from these tables; in studies checked, under half for an unresolved V gene and the rest for unknown reasons. The V and J calls and clone size come from that table; D and trimming were worked out from the DNA. For this sample the table gives some 130,000 clones, of which over 75% were detected only once. 7.9% of the sample belongs to the ten largest clones.

As concerns this clone: Its antigen target is currently unknown. No per-base quality is available; no much larger clone lies one base away.

The V and J genes are TRBV28 and TRBJ1-4, with 9 bases in between that match TRBD1. Sequencing used peripheral blood, obtained 28 days after the second dose of the MenACWY control vaccine. The clonotype comes from an adult who received the MenACWY meningococcal vaccine as a control. The sequenced DNA: TGTGCCAGCAGGTCTACAGGGGGCGGAGAAAAACTGTTTTTT. Translation gives CASRSTGGGEKLFF.